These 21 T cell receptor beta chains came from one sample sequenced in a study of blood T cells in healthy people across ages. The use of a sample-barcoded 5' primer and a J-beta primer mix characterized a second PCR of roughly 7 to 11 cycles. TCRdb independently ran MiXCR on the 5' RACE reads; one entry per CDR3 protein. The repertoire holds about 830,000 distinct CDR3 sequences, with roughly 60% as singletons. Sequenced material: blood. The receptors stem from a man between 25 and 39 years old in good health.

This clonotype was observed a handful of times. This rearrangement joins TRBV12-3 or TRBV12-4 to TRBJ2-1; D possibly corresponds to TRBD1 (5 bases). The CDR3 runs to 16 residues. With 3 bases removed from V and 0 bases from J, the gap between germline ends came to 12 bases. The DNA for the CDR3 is TGTGCCAGCAGTTTTTGGGGCGCGACCTCCTACAATGAGCAGTTCTTC. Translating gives CASSFWGATSYNEQFF.

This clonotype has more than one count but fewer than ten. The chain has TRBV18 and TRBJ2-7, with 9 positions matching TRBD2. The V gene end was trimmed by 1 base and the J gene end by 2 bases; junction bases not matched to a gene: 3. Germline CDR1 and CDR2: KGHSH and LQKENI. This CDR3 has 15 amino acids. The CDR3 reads CASSPLAGDTYEQYF. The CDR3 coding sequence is TGTGCCAGCTCACCACTAGCGGGAGATACCTACGAGCAGTACTTC. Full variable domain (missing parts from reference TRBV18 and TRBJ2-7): NAGVMQNPRHLVRRRGQEARLRCSPMKGHSHVYWYRQLPEEGLKFMVYLQKENIIDESGMPKERFSAEFPKEGPSILRIQQVVRGDSAAYFCASSPLAGDTYEQYFGPGTRLTVT.

The CDR3 loop reads CASSQTESNEKLFF. DNA for the CDR3: TGTGCCAGCAGCCAGACAGAAAGTAATGAAAAACTGTTTTTT. This chain connects TRBV25-1 to TRBJ1-4, with a weak D call TRBD1 (5 bases). Germline V lookup: CDR1 MGHDK, CDR2 SYGVNS. The CDR3 loop spans 14 amino acids. V lost 6 bases to trimming and J lost 4 bases, with 12 bases between them. The whole variable domain, remainder taken from reference TRBV25-1 and TRBJ1-4, is EADIYQTPRYLVIGTGKKITLECSQTMGHDKMYWYQQDPGMELHLIHYSYGVNSTEKGDLSSESTVSRIRTEHFPLTLESARPSHTSQYLCASSQTESNEKLFFGSGTQLSVL.

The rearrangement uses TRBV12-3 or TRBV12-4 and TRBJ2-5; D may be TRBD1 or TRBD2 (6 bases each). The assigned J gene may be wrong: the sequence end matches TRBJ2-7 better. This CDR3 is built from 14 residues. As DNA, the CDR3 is TGTGCCAGCTCCCTGCTGCCAGGGGACTCCGAGCAGTACTTC. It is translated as CASSLLPGDSEQYF.

DNA of the CDR3: TGTGCCAGCAGTTCCGTTGGACTCTCAGGTACGCAGTATTTT. Its protein product is CASSSVGLSGTQYF. The chain carries TRBV28 and TRBJ2-3; D is possibly TRBD2 (5 bases). The CDR3 consists of 14 residues. Germline V gene data show CDR1 as MDHEN and CDR2 as SYDVKM. V was cut by 4 bases and J by 8 bases, with 16 bases left in between.

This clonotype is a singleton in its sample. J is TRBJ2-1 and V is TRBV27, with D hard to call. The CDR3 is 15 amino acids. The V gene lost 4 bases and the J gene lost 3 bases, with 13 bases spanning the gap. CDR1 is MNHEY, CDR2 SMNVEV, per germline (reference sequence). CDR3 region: CASSSRGYRYNEQFF. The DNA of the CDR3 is TGTGCCAGCAGTTCACGTGGCTACCGCTACAATGAGCAGTTCTTC.

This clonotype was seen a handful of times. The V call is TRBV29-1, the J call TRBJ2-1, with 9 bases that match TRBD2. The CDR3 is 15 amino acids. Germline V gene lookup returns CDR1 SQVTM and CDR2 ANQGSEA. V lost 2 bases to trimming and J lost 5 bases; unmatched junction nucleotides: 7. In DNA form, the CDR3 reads TGCAGCGTTGAACGGAATAGCGGGAGCGACAATGAGCAGTTCTTC. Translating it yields CSVERNSGSDNEQFF.

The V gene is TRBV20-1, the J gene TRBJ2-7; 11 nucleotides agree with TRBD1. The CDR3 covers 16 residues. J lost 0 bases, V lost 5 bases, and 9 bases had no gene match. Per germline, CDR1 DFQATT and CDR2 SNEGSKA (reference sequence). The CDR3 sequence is CSALKAGTGGSYEQYF. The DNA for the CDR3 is TGCAGTGCTTTAAAAGCCGGGACAGGGGGCTCCTACGAGCAGTACTTC.

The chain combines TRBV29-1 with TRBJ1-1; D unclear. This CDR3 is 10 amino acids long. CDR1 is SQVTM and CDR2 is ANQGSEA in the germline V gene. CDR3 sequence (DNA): TGCACCCCTCAACGGGGTGAAGCTTTCTTT. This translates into CTPQRGEAFF.

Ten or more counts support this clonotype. The CDR3 DNA sequence: TGCGCCTGTGGTGGGGGGGCAAGAACTGAAGCTTTCTTT. As protein: CACGGGARTEAFF. The chain combines TRBV10-2 with TRBJ1-1; a weak D match, TRBD1 (6 bases). Germline assignment: CDR1 WSHSY and CDR2 SAAADI. The germline V and J ends were trimmed by 11 bases and 5 bases, with 18 bases remaining between them. There are 13 residues in the CDR3.

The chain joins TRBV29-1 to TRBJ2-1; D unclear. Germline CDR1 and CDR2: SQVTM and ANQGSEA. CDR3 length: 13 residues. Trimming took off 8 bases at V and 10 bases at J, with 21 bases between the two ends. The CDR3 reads CSFTRVGIWEQFF. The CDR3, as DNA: TGCAGCTTCACTCGCGTGGGAATTTGGGAGCAGTTCTTC.

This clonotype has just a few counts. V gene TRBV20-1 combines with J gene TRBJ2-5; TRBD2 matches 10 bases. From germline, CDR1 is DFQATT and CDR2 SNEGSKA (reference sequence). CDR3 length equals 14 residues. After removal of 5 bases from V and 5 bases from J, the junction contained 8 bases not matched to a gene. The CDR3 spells CSAALGTSAETQYF. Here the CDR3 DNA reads TGCAGTGCTGCTCTTGGGACTAGCGCGGAGACCCAGTACTTC.

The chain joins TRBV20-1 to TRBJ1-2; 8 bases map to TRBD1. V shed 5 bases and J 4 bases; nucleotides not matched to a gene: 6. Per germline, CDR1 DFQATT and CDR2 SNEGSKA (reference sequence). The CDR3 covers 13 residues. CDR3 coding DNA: TGCAGTGCTGGAAACAGGGGGATCTATGGCTACACCTTC. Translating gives CSAGNRGIYGYTF.

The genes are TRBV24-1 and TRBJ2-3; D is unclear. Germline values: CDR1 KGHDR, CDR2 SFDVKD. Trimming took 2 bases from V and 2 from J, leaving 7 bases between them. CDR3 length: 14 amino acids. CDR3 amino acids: CATSDSAFTDTQYF. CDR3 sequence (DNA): TGTGCCACCAGTGATTCTGCATTCACAGATACGCAGTATTTT.

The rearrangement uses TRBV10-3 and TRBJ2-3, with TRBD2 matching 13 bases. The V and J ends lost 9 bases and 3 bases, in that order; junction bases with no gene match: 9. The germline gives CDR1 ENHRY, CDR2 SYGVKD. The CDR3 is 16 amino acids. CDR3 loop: CAIGRTSGRETDTQYF. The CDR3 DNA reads TGTGCCATAGGCCGGACTAGCGGGAGAGAAACAGATACGCAGTATTTT.

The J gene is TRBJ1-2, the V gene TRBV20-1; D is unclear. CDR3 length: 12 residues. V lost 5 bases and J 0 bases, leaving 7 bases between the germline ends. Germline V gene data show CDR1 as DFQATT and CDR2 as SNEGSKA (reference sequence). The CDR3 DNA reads TGCAGTGCTCGGGATCCTAACTATGGCTACACCTTC. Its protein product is CSARDPNYGYTF.

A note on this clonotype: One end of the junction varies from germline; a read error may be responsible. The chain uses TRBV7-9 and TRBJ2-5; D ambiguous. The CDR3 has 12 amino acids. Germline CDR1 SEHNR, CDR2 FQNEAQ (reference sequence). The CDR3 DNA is TGTGCCAGCCAGCAGCCCCGCGAGATCCAGTACTTC. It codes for CASQQPREIQYF.

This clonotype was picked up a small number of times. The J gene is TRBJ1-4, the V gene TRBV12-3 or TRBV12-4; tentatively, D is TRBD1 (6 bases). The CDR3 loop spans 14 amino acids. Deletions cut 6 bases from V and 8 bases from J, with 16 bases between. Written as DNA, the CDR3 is TGTGCCAGCAGCCCGAGACAGGTTCACGAAAAACTGTTTTTT. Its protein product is CASSPRQVHEKLFF.

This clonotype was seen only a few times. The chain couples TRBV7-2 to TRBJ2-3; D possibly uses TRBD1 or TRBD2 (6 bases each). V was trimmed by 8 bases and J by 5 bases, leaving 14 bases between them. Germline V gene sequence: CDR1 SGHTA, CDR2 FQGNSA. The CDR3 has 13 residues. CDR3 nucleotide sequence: TGTGCCAGCGGGGGGCGCGGAGGAGATACGCAGTATTTT. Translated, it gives CASGGRGGDTQYF. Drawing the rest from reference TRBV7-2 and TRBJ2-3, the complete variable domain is GAGVSQSPSNKVTEKGKDVELRCDPISGHTALYWYRQSLGQGLEFLIYFQGNSAPDKSGLPSDRFSAERTGGSVSTLTIQRTQQEDSAVYLCASGGRGGDTQYFGPGTRLTVL.

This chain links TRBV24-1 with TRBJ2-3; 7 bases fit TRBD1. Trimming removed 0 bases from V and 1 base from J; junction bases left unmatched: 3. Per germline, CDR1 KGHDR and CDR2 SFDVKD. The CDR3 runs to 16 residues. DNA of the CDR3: TGTGCCACCAGTGATTTGGGACAGGTTGGCACAGATACGCAGTATTTT. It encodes CATSDLGQVGTDTQYF.

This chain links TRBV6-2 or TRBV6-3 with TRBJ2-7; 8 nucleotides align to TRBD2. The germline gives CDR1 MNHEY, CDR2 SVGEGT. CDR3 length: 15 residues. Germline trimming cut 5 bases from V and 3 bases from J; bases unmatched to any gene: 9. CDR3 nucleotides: TGTGCCAGCAGTCTCCACAAGAGCGGGAGCTACGAGCAGTACTTC. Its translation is CASSLHKSGSYEQYF.